This passage covers 10 T cell receptor beta chains from one sample sequenced in a study of T-cell reconstitution after alpha-beta-depleted transplantation in children. Unique molecular identifiers tagged the TCRbeta library. TCRdb re-derived calls from the PCR reads in MiXCR, one entry per CDR3 protein. The table records hundreds of thousands of distinct CDR3 sequences, over 10% of them present only once. The material was PBMCs, mostly from graft donor cells, obtained 360 days after TCRalphabeta/CD19-depleted stem cell transplant. These receptor sequences come from a male patient younger than 18 who had a stem cell transplant for acute myeloid leukemia, so the T cells may come from the graft donor.

This clonotype was counted a few times. This sequence joins TRBV29-1 and TRBJ2-7; 8 bases line up with TRBD1. This CDR3 is 15 amino acids long. Per the germline V gene, CDR1 is SQVTM and CDR2 is ANQGSEA. The V gene end was trimmed by 5 bases and the J gene end by 4 bases; junction bases not matched to a gene: 13. The CDR3 nucleotides read TGCAGCGTTACGCTCTCTCGGACAGGGCGGTACGAGCAGTACTTC. Translating it yields CSVTLSRTGRYEQYF.

A few counts support this clonotype. The chain is built from TRBV4-3 and TRBJ2-7; a possible D gene is TRBD1 (5 bases). The CDR3 is made up of 15 amino acids. Trimming shortened V by 1 base and J by 2 bases, and 12 bases separated the two germline ends. Germline loops: CDR1 LGHNA, CDR2 YSLEER. The CDR3 region has the DNA TGCGCCAGCAGCCAAGGCAGGCAGGGTACCTACGAGCAGTACTTC. It specifies CASSQGRQGTYEQYF.

This clonotype was counted only a few times. V usage is TRBV14 and J usage is TRBJ2-1; maybe TRBD1 (6 bases). The germline V and J ends were trimmed by 1 base and 4 bases, with 14 bases remaining between them. The germline V gene has CDR1 SGHDN and CDR2 FVKESK. This CDR3 has 16 amino acids. The chain's CDR3 is CASSQARGLLYNEQFF. CDR3 DNA sequence: TGTGCCAGCAGCCAAGCCAGGGGTTTGCTTTACAATGAGCAGTTCTTC.

This CDR3 is CASSLVGGRRDNEQFF. The CDR3 DNA reads TGTGCCAGCAGCTTAGTGGGCGGGAGACGAGACAATGAGCAGTTCTTC. The genes are TRBV7-9 and TRBJ2-1; 7 bases agree with TRBD2. The V gene's germline CDR1 is SEHNR and CDR2 FQNEAQ (reference sequence). This CDR3 is built from 16 residues. V trimming: 1 base; J trimming: 5 bases; junction bases outside the gene matches: 8.

This chain uses TRBV3-1 with TRBJ2-7; weak D call: TRBD1 (6 bases). The CDR3 extends over 15 amino acids. V was shortened by 1 base and J by 4 bases, with 14 bases between the two germline ends. The germline V gene has CDR1 LGHDT and CDR2 YNNKEL (reference sequence). The CDR3 DNA sequence: TGTGCCAGCAGCCAAGCGGGCAGGGGAAAGTACGAGCAGTACTTC. This translates into CASSQAGRGKYEQYF.

A few counts support this clonotype. Germline is not matched at one junction end, which may reflect a read error. V is TRBV7-7 and J is TRBJ2-5; 10 nucleotides line up with TRBD2. CDR1 is SSHAT and CDR2 is FNYEAQ in the germline V gene (reference sequence). The CDR3 runs to 16 residues. The CDR3 region is CASSLDLLAGSETQYF. The CDR3 DNA sequence: TGTGCTAGCAGCTTAGATCTACTAGCGGGAAGCGAGACCCAGTACTTC.

In its sample, this clonotype was seen many times. The genes are TRBV20-1 and TRBJ2-1; 11 bases fit TRBD2. In germline, CDR1 is DFQATT, CDR2 SNEGSKA (reference sequence). This CDR3 region has 20 residues. The trim removed 2 bases at V and 0 bases at J, leaving 15 bases unmatched. CDR3 amino acids: CSARHPPGLAAGSSYNEQFF. In DNA, the CDR3 is TGCAGTGCTAGACACCCCCCGGGACTAGCGGCCGGGAGCTCCTACAATGAGCAGTTCTTC.

As DNA, the CDR3 is TGCAGCGTCAGGGGTAGCGGGGTTGGAAAGTCTACAGATACGCAGTATTTT. It specifies CSVRGSGVGKSTDTQYF. V gene TRBV29-1 combines with J gene TRBJ2-3; TRBD2 agrees at 8 bases. J gave up 3 bases and V 6 bases, and 17 bases lay outside the gene matches. CDR1 and CDR2 (germline): SQVTM, ANQGSEA. The CDR3 runs to 17 residues.

The chain recombines TRBV30 with TRBJ2-1; possibly TRBD1 or TRBD2 for D (6 bases each). CDR3 size: 15 residues. Germline V lookup: CDR1 GTSNPN, CDR2 SVGIG (reference sequence). The V gene lost 3 bases and the J gene lost 6 bases, with 18 bases spanning the gap. CDR3 bases: TGTGCCTGGAGACTCGGGGGCCGGGCAACCAATGAGCAGTTCTTC. Its protein is CAWRLGGRATNEQFF.

The V call is TRBV12-3 or TRBV12-4, the J call TRBJ2-2; 10 bases line up with TRBD1. The length of the CDR3 is 14 residues. V lost 6 bases and J lost 7; bases outside the gene matches: 5. As DNA, the CDR3 is TGTGCCAGCAGCCTCCGGACAGGGGGCGGGGAGCTGTTTTTT. Protein: CASSLRTGGGELFF.